This section outlines one TCR beta chain sequence together with its context. This clone's antigen is unknown. Base-call qualities are not available, and no considerably larger clone is one nucleotide away. This sample was taken from a study of blood T cell repertoires in COVID-19 (dated by TCRdb to about 2020). Background for the entire study: Samples covering the acute and convalescent phases of COVID-19 were provided by collaborators in the United States, Italy and Spain. The repertoires were released in a freely available public database meant as a resource for research on the immune response to SARS-CoV-2. Deeply sampled blood TCRbeta repertoires from subjects exposed to, actively infected with, or recovered from COVID-19 were included in the dataset. The sample metadata nearly always contained a de-identified subject ID, COVID-19 status, age in years and sex. The samples were drawn from the first 160 participants of the ongoing ImmuneRACE study and from 950 to 1,500 subjects provided by 6 global collaborators. Where HLA class I and class II types were available, the types were taken from metadata supplied by the sample provider, not from assay-based typing. The prospective study material was composed of cDNA or gDNA derived from T cells, B-cell-depleted T cells, or PBMCs. The paper's findings and limits, for the study overall: The quantity of clinical and demographic metadata differed by source and by participant and was supplied without curation.

TCRbeta CDR3 regions were amplified from genomic DNA using the immunoSEQ Assay, a bias-controlled multiplex PCR. The authors processed their data as follows. The number of nucleated cells in each sample was estimated by amplification of reference gene primers within the assay. Sequence reads were collapsed and filtered to measure the absolute abundance of every unique TCRbeta CDR3 rearrangement. For each sample, productive Simpson clonality was calculated by taking the square root of Simpson's diversity index across productive rearrangements. What TCRdb holds here is the immuneACCESS table cut down to in-frame rearrangements. Part of the clones is not present; checked against another copy, under half of the missing clones reflect an unresolved V gene, and the others are unexplained. V and J calls and clone size follow that table, whereas D and trimming were derived from the DNA. Counted in this sample were about 140,000 clones; around 73% of them appeared once. The ten largest clones capture about 8.4% of the sample.

The collaborating institutions used their own protocols to collect whole blood in K2EDTA tubes. For TCRbeta analysis, collaborator samples were shipped as frozen whole blood, as isolated PBMCs, or as DNA extracted from either sample type. The germline V gene (reference sequence) yields SEHNR for CDR1 and FQNEAQ for CDR2. From its cysteine to its phenylalanine, the CDR3 spans 17 amino acids. Of the read, only the CDR3 DNA is kept; its 51 bases are in frame from base 1. Clipping removes 6 bases from V and 0 bases from J, with 6 as the unmatched junction base count. The chain joins TRBV7-9 to TRBJ2-6; TRBD1 matches 9 bases in the middle. Material for sequencing was peripheral blood. The sequence derives from a woman between 50 and 59 years old with active or convalescent COVID-19. The nucleotide sequence reads TGTGCCAGCAGTCGGACAGGGGCCAACTCTGGGGCCAACGTCCTGACTTTC. It translates as CASSRTGANSGANVLTF.